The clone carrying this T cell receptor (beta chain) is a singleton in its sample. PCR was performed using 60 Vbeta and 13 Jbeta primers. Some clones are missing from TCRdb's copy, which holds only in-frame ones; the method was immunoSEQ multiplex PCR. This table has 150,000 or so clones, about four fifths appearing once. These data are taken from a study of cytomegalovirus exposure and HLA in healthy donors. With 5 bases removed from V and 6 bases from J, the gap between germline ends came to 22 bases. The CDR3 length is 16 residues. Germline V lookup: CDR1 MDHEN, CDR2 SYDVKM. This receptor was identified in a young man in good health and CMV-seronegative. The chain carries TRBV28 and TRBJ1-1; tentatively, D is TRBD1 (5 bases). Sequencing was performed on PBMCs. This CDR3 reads CASSPSLGGADAEAFF. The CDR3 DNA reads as TGTGCCAGCAGTCCCTCCTTGGGGGGAGCCGACGCTGAAGCTTTCTTT. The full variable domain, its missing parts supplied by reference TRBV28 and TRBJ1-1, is DVKVTQSSRYLVKRTGEKVFLECVQDMDHENMFWYRQDPGLGLRLIYFSYDVKMKEKGDIPEGYSVSREKKERFSLILESASTNQTSMYLCASSPSLGGADAEAFFGQGTRLTVV.